These 20 T cell receptor beta chains were all obtained from the same sample, sequenced in a study of T cells in Graves' hyperthyroidism and ophthalmopathy. Amplification of TCR beta CDR3 regions used RNA as the template. Primed by the HTBI set, a first-round RT-PCR was run on the TCR CDR3. TCRdb called the multiplex PCR reads again in MiXCR, with one record for every CDR3 protein. The table shows just over 550,000 distinct CDR3 sequences, with around 46% occurring only once. Sequences were obtained from peripheral blood or thyroid tissue (not recorded which). These receptor sequences come from a woman in her late teens or twenties with Graves' hyperthyroidism.

The CDR3 protein is CASSLTGAPLHF. Here the CDR3 DNA reads TGTGCCAGCAGTTTAACGGGGGCACCCCTCCACTTT. The chain couples TRBV27 to TRBJ1-6; D is perhaps TRBD1 (5 bases). The CDR3 runs to 12 residues. Germline V gene data show CDR1 as MNHEY and CDR2 as SMNVEV (reference sequence). V lost 2 bases and J 11 bases, leaving 7 bases between the germline ends.

V gene TRBV12-3 or TRBV12-4 combines with J gene TRBJ2-2; 9 bases agree with TRBD2. The CDR3 covers 15 residues. The V and J ends lost 7 bases and 2 bases, in that order; junction bases with no gene match: 5. As DNA, the CDR3 is TGTGCCAGCACAAGACTAGCGGCAAACACCGGGGAGCTGTTTTTT. This codes for CASTRLAANTGELFF.

This clonotype was counted only a few times. CDR3 sequence reads: CASSPSGSTNTEAFF. The CDR3, as DNA: TGTGCCAGCAGCCCCTCGGGGAGTACGAACACTGAAGCTTTCTTT. This chain joins TRBV7-8 and TRBJ1-1; D ambiguous. This CDR3 is built from 15 residues. Trimming took off 5 bases at V and 1 base at J, with 14 bases between the two ends. Germline V lookup: CDR1 SGHVS, CDR2 FQNEAQ.

This clonotype was seen only once. The chain joins TRBV7-2 to TRBJ1-1; TRBD1 matches 8 bases. CDR1 is SGHTA, CDR2 FQGNSA, per germline. V lost 1 base and J lost 10; bases outside the gene matches: 2. The CDR3 is 12 residues long. The CDR3 protein is CASSLDRGAAFF. Written as DNA, the CDR3 is TGTGCCAGCAGCTTAGACAGGGGGGCAGCTTTCTTT.

The chain carries TRBV24-1 and TRBJ2-2; TRBD1 might be the D (5 bases). The CDR3 extends over 15 amino acids. V lost 7 bases to trimming and J lost 5 bases, with 16 bases between them. Germline V gene lookup returns CDR1 KGHDR and CDR2 SFDVKD. DNA of the CDR3: TGTGCCACCAGCGTTGGCAGGGTGGGGACCGGGGAGCTGTTTTTT. Residues: CATSVGRVGTGELFF.

This clonotype was seen only a few times. The chain joins TRBV9 to TRBJ2-7; 7 bases agree with TRBD2. The CDR3 extends over 14 amino acids. The germline V gene has CDR1 SGDLS and CDR2 YYNGEE. V trimming: 0 bases; J trimming: 6 bases; junction bases outside the gene matches: 6. DNA of the CDR3: TGTGCCAGCAGCGTAGGCGGGAGCTTTGCCGAGCAGTACTTC. Translation: CASSVGGSFAEQYF.

A word on this clonotype: Given the absence of the conserved phenylalanine or tryptophan at the CDR3 end, a read error is likely. It is unclear where the CDR3 begins or ends on the DNA, so no DNA is shown, and the CDR3 is as TCRdb lists it. The chain uses TRBV15 and TRBJ1-6. Germline V gene sequence: CDR1 LNHNV, CDR2 YYDKDF (reference sequence). Including both end residues, the CDR3 is 8 amino acids long. The CDR3 protein is CATSRDRT.

This clonotype was counted at least ten times. The rearrangement links TRBV20-1 to TRBJ2-7; tentatively, D is TRBD1 or TRBD2 (5 bases each). The germline gives CDR1 DFQATT, CDR2 SNEGSKA (reference sequence). V was shortened by 3 bases and J by 2 bases, with 11 bases between the two germline ends. The CDR3 runs to 13 residues. The CDR3 is CSARGETTYEQYF. CDR3 DNA: TGCAGTGCTAGGGGGGAGACTACCTACGAGCAGTACTTC.

The table lists this clonotype with many counts. Given a much more abundant clone one base away, this may be a read error. This chain joins TRBV7-9 and TRBJ2-7; D remains unclear. The V end was cut by 1 base, the J end by 6 bases, with 4 bases between. The germline gives CDR1 SEHNR, CDR2 FQNEAQ (reference sequence). The CDR3 runs to 11 residues. Here the CDR3 reads CASSLGVEQYF. The CDR3 DNA reads TGTGCCAGCAGCTTAGGGGTCGAGCAGTACTTC.

The chain recombines TRBV7-9 with TRBJ2-7, with no clear D. Trimming pared 0 bases from V and 6 bases from J, leaving 3 bases between. CDR1 and CDR2 (germline): SEHNR, FQNEAQ (reference sequence). This CDR3 has 11 amino acids. In DNA form, the CDR3 reads TGTGCCAGCAGCTTAGCATTCGAGCAGTACTTC. Translating it yields CASSLAFEQYF.

At least ten counts were recorded for this clonotype. V usage is TRBV7-9 and J usage is TRBJ1-4; unclear D gene. The CDR3 is 12 residues long. Looked up from germline, CDR1 is SEHNR and CDR2 is FQNEAQ (reference sequence). The V gene lost 4 bases and the J gene lost 6 bases, with 6 bases spanning the gap. The CDR3: CASSSLDEKLFF. In DNA form, the CDR3 reads TGTGCCAGCAGCTCTCTCGATGAAAAACTGTTTTTT.

Concerning this clonotype: Given the absence of the conserved phenylalanine or tryptophan at the CDR3 end, a read error is likely. This chain links TRBV10-3 with TRBJ2-5, with 11 bases lining up with TRBD2. The CDR3 runs 15 residues. With 10 bases clipped from V and 1 base from J, the junction kept 8 bases outside the gene matches. CDR1 and CDR2 from the germline V gene are ENHRY and SYGVKD. CDR3 loop: CASSRLAGIQETQYL. DNA of the CDR3: TGTGCCAGCAGCCGACTAGCGGGGATCCAAGAGACCCAGTACTTA.

The chain couples TRBV29-1 to TRBJ2-7, with TRBD2 identical over 8 bases. CDR3 length: 14 amino acids. V lost 2 bases and J lost 3; bases outside the gene matches: 6. In germline, CDR1 is SQVTM, CDR2 ANQGSEA. The CDR3 sequence is CSVESSGELYEQYF. In DNA, the CDR3 is TGCAGCGTTGAAAGTAGCGGGGAGCTCTACGAGCAGTACTTC.

The chain links TRBV15 to TRBJ1-1; no reliable D call. The germline V gene encodes CDR1 LNHNV and CDR2 YYDKDF (reference sequence). The V gene lost 0 bases and the J gene lost 5 bases, with 10 bases spanning the gap. The CDR3 loop spans 14 amino acids. The CDR3: CATSRDRLRTEAFF. In DNA form, the CDR3 reads TGTGCCACCAGCAGAGATCGGCTGCGGACTGAAGCTTTCTTT.

This clonotype was seen only a few times. The chain carries TRBV20-1 and TRBJ2-5, with 8 bases lining up with TRBD2. Germline V gene lookup returns CDR1 DFQATT and CDR2 SNEGSKA (reference sequence). V shed 2 bases and J 4 bases; nucleotides not matched to a gene: 6. The CDR3 runs to 14 residues. This chain's CDR3 is CSARPGTRGETQYF. CDR3 in DNA: TGCAGTGCTAGACCCGGGACTAGAGGAGAGACCCAGTACTTC.

CDR3: CASSEAGRGRGAVGEQYF. The CDR3 DNA sequence: TGTGCCAGCAGTGAAGCAGGTAGAGGCAGGGGGGCGGTGGGGGAGCAGTACTTC. The V and J genes are TRBV2 and TRBJ2-7, with a possible D match to TRBD1 (7 bases). V was cut by 0 bases and J by 7 bases, with 25 bases left in between. Looked up from germline, CDR1 is SNHLY and CDR2 is FYNNEI. The CDR3 totals 18 residues.

The rearrangement joins TRBV14 to TRBJ1-1, with unresolved D. The CDR3 contains 12 residues. The V end was cut by 5 bases, the J end by 0 bases, with 4 bases between. Per the germline V gene, CDR1 is SGHDN and CDR2 is FVKESK. The CDR3 DNA follows: TGTGCCAGCAGCAAGGTGAACACTGAAGCTTTCTTT. Amino acid sequence: CASSKVNTEAFF.

This clonotype was counted once. This chain uses TRBV14 with TRBJ2-2, with a possible D match to TRBD2 (6 bases). Germline V gene lookup returns CDR1 SGHDN and CDR2 FVKESK. Trimming stripped 4 bases from V and 5 bases from J, with 8 bases between. The CDR3 sequence is 13 residues long. DNA for the CDR3: TGTGCCAGCAGCCGGACTAAGACCGGGGAGCTGTTTTTT. The encoded protein is CASSRTKTGELFF.

The J gene is TRBJ2-7, the V gene TRBV14, with D maybe TRBD1 (6 bases). The CDR3 has 15 residues. V dropped 0 bases and J dropped 4 bases, with 13 bases sitting between them. Per germline, CDR1 SGHDN and CDR2 FVKESK. The CDR3 protein is CASSQDSGTWYEQYF. CDR3 nucleotide sequence: TGTGCCAGCAGCCAAGATTCCGGGACATGGTACGAGCAGTACTTC.

This clonotype was seen more than once but under ten times. The J gene is TRBJ1-5, the V gene TRBV19, with D perhaps matching TRBD1 (5 bases). Germline CDR1 reads LNHDA; CDR2 reads SQIVND (reference sequence). The V end was cut by 1 base, the J end by 10 bases, with 8 bases between. The CDR3 is 12 amino acids. This CDR3 reads CASSIVQGPQHF. CDR3 coding DNA: TGTGCCAGTAGTATAGTTCAGGGTCCCCAGCATTTT. The variable domain in full, completed from reference TRBV19 and TRBJ1-5, reads DGGITQSPKYLFRKEGQNVTLSCEQNLNHDAMYWYRQDPGQGLRLIYYSQIVNDFQKGDIAEGYSVSREKKESFPLTVTSAQKNPTAFYLCASSIVQGPQHFGDGTRLSIL.